What follows are 21 T cell receptor beta chains derived from one specimen sequenced in a study of T-cell reconstitution after alpha-beta-depleted transplantation in children. Unique molecular identifiers tagged the TCRbeta library. MiXCR was run by TCRdb on the PCR reads, yielding one entry per CDR3 protein. In the table there are fewer than 550,000 distinct CDR3 sequences, 10% to 12% of which are singletons. The sequencing used PBMCs, mostly from graft donor cells, collected 180 days after TCRalphabeta/CD19-depleted stem cell transplant. Receptors originate from a female patient aged 2-15 years who had a stem cell transplant for aplastic anemia, so the T cells may come from the graft donor.

At least ten counts were recorded for this clonotype. V is TRBV7-9 and J is TRBJ2-5, with 8 bases identical to TRBD1. Per germline, CDR1 SEHNR and CDR2 FQNEAQ (reference sequence). V trimming: 5 bases; J trimming: 2 bases; junction bases outside the gene matches: 7. The CDR3 is 15 amino acids. This chain's CDR3 is CASSNDRGRQETQYF. CDR3 DNA sequence: TGTGCCAGCAGCAACGACAGGGGCCGTCAAGAGACCCAGTACTTC.

The rearrangement links TRBV11-2 to TRBJ2-7, with D tentatively TRBD1 or TRBD2 (5 bases each). This CDR3 has 15 residues. The ends were cut back, 5 bases at V and 3 bases at J, with 17 bases in the middle. CDR1 and CDR2 (germline): SGHAT, FQNNGV. The CDR3 is CASSLGSGALYEQYF. CDR3 DNA: TGTGCCAGCAGCCTCGGGTCCGGGGCGCTCTACGAGCAGTACTTC.

The rearrangement links TRBV4-3 to TRBJ2-1; D is unclear. CDR1 LGHNA and CDR2 YSLEER come from the germline V gene. The ends were cut back, 0 bases at V and 0 bases at J, with 9 bases in the middle. The CDR3 is 16 residues long. This CDR3 reads CASSQEDDSSYNEQFF. In DNA, the CDR3 is TGCGCCAGCAGCCAAGAAGATGATAGCTCCTACAATGAGCAGTTCTTC.

The chain links TRBV20-1 to TRBJ1-5, with a tentative D call TRBD1 (6 bases). Germline V gene lookup returns CDR1 DFQATT and CDR2 SNEGSKA (reference sequence). The CDR3 sequence is 16 residues long. The CDR3 region is CRDRGVEPPQGQPQHF. Here the CDR3 DNA reads TGCAGGGATAGGGGGGTCGAGCCGCCCCAGGGTCAGCCCCAGCATTTT.

This clonotype was detected a few times. The gene calls are TRBV7-9 and TRBJ1-1, with D tentatively TRBD1 (6 bases). Germline loops: CDR1 SEHNR, CDR2 FQNEAQ (reference sequence). This CDR3 has 16 residues. Trimming took off 0 bases at V and 4 bases at J, with 15 bases between the two ends. Here the CDR3 DNA reads TGTGCCAGCAGCTTAGCGGGGTCCTACAGGGCCACTGAAGCTTTCTTT. This encodes CASSLAGSYRATEAFF.

This clonotype has more than one count but fewer than ten. This chain connects TRBV9 to TRBJ2-1, with TRBD2 matching over 8 bases. Germline V gene lookup returns CDR1 SGDLS and CDR2 YYNGEE. V shed 3 bases and J 2 bases; nucleotides not matched to a gene: 13. The CDR3 runs 18 residues. CDR3 DNA sequence: TGTGCCAGCAGCGGCGGAGGGAGCGGGAGTGTGGCCTACAATGAGCAGTTCTTC. Translation gives CASSGGGSGSVAYNEQFF.

This chain joins TRBV6-1 and TRBJ2-3; 9 bases align to TRBD1. The CDR3 contains 16 residues. Germline lookup yields CDR1 MNHNS and CDR2 SASEGT. The junction had 5 bases not matched to a gene; V was cut back by 3 bases and J by 1 base. CDR3 nucleotide sequence: TGTGCCAGCAGTGAGGGCTGGGACAGGGGCACAGATACGCAGTATTTT. Translated: CASSEGWDRGTDTQYF.

The chain combines TRBV3-1 with TRBJ1-2; 7 nucleotides align to TRBD1. The germline CDR1 and CDR2 sequences are LGHDT and YNNKEL (reference sequence). The CDR3 runs to 15 residues. J was trimmed by 4 bases and V by 1 base; bases with no gene match: 6. CDR3 sequence (DNA): TGTGCCAGCAGCCAAGGACAGGGAATTGGCTATGGCTACACCTTC. This codes for CASSQGQGIGYGYTF.

The gene calls are TRBV4-1 and TRBJ1-5; D is ambiguous. The CDR3 loop spans 21 amino acids. V was shortened by 1 base and J by 5 bases, with 30 bases between the two germline ends. Germline V gives CDR1 MGHRA, CDR2 YSYEKL. The CDR3 DNA follows: TGCGCCAGCAGCCAAGGTTTTGCGGGAAGATGGGCCCACCTTAACTATCAGCCCCAGCATTTT. Translated: CASSQGFAGRWAHLNYQPQHF.

At least ten counts were recorded for this clonotype. This chain's CDR3 is CASSDTGTVNEKLFF. The DNA of the CDR3 is TGCGCCAGCAGCGATACCGGGACAGTTAATGAAAAACTGTTTTTT. The rearrangement joins TRBV5-1 to TRBJ1-4; 7 bases match TRBD1. Germline V gene sequence: CDR1 SGHRS, CDR2 YFSETQ. J lost 4 bases, V lost 4 bases, and 7 bases had no gene match. The CDR3 runs to 15 residues.

This clonotype was counted once. The chain recombines TRBV29-1 with TRBJ1-2; no reliable D call. Trimming shortened V by 1 base and J by 0 bases, and 15 bases separated the two germline ends. Germline lookup yields CDR1 SQVTM and CDR2 ANQGSEA. The CDR3 is made up of 16 amino acids. In DNA form, the CDR3 reads TGCAGCGTTGAAGCCTTACCGGGCCTTACTAACTATGGCTACACCTTC. As protein: CSVEALPGLTNYGYTF.

The chain recombines TRBV4-3 with TRBJ1-4; no clear D. V was cut by 1 base and J by 6 bases, with 9 bases left in between. CDR1 and CDR2 (germline): LGHNA, YSLEER. The CDR3 is made up of 14 amino acids. The DNA of the CDR3 is TGCGCCAGCAGCCAAGCTCTTGCTGATGAAAAACTGTTTTTT. Protein: CASSQALADEKLFF.

The chain has TRBV7-9 and TRBJ2-7, with a possible D match to TRBD1 (6 bases). The CDR3 totals 17 residues. The germline CDR1 and CDR2 sequences are SEHNR and FQNEAQ (reference sequence). The V gene lost 5 bases and the J gene lost 4 bases, with 24 bases spanning the gap. The DNA for the CDR3 is TGTGCCAGCAGCCCCGTAGACGGACAGACGTACCCATACGAGCAGTACTTC. This gives the protein CASSPVDGQTYPYEQYF.

This clonotype showed up just a few times. The gene calls are TRBV27 and TRBJ2-3, with 9 bases lining up with TRBD2. With V trimmed by 2 bases and J by 2 bases, 8 bases remained unmatched. The germline V gene has CDR1 MNHEY and CDR2 SMNVEV (reference sequence). The CDR3 is 17 amino acids. The CDR3 DNA follows: TGTGCCAGCAGTTTACTCTCTCCTAGCGGGGTCACAGATACGCAGTATTTT. The encoded protein is CASSLLSPSGVTDTQYF.

This chain links TRBV28 with TRBJ2-1, with D possibly TRBD2 on 6 matching bases. This CDR3 comprises 18 residues. V lost 5 bases and J 4 bases, leaving 24 bases between the germline ends. Germline V CDR1 and CDR2: MDHEN, SYDVKM. Written as DNA, the CDR3 is TGTGCCAGCAGTCCAAATCTCGGGAGCGGTGGCTTTTACAATGAGCAGTTCTTC. This sequence encodes CASSPNLGSGGFYNEQFF.

This clonotype appeared a single time. This chain uses TRBV6-2 or TRBV6-3 with TRBJ2-1, with TRBD2 matching over 11 bases. J was trimmed by 7 bases and V by 1 base; bases with no gene match: 6. Germline V gene data show CDR1 as MNHEY and CDR2 as SVGEGT. The CDR3 has 16 residues. The CDR3 DNA reads TGTGCCAGCAGTTACTTAGCGGGAGGGCCTCTGAATGAGCAGTTCTTC. It translates to CASSYLAGGPLNEQFF.

The sample holds a few counts of this clonotype. The chain recombines TRBV6-2 or TRBV6-3 with TRBJ1-5, with TRBD1 matching over 10 bases. This CDR3 contains 15 residues. Germline-derived CDR1 and CDR2 are MNHEY and SVGEGT. V was pared by 7 bases and J by 2 bases, with 5 bases of the junction left unmatched. CDR3 in DNA: TGTGCCAGCAACCCCGGGACAGGGGGCAATCAGCCCCAGCATTTT. This encodes CASNPGTGGNQPQHF.

This clonotype came up many times. The chain couples TRBV21-1 to TRBJ2-7. TRBV21-1 is labeled a pseudogene. CDR3 size: 12 residues. CDR3 in amino acids: CASSKQRYEQYF. The DNA of the CDR3 is TGTGCCAGCAGCAAACAAAGGTACGAGCAGTACTTC.

The chain is built from TRBV7-9 and TRBJ2-1, with 11 bases lining up with TRBD2. CDR3 size: 17 residues. Germline V CDR1 and CDR2: SEHNR, FQNEAQ (reference sequence). The V gene end was trimmed by 3 bases and the J gene end by 9 bases; junction bases not matched to a gene: 13. This chain's CDR3 is CASSFPGPSGRNGEQFF. DNA for the CDR3: TGTGCCAGCAGCTTCCCCGGCCCTAGCGGGAGGAACGGTGAGCAGTTCTTC.

The genes are TRBV28 and TRBJ2-7; 7 bases align to TRBD1. This CDR3 comprises 15 residues. J lost 4 bases, V lost 5 bases, and 11 bases had no gene match. Germline V gives CDR1 MDHEN, CDR2 SYDVKM. The CDR3 spells CASSKFGTVYYEQYF. CDR3 sequence (DNA): TGTGCCAGCAGTAAATTCGGGACAGTTTATTACGAGCAGTACTTC. Using reference TRBV28 and TRBJ2-7 for the parts outside the CDR3, the full variable domain is DVKVTQSSRYLVKRTGEKVFLECVQDMDHENMFWYRQDPGLGLRLIYFSYDVKMKEKGDIPEGYSVSREKKERFSLILESASTNQTSMYLCASSKFGTVYYEQYFGPGTRLTVT.

The chain recombines TRBV7-2 with TRBJ2-7, with 10 bases that match TRBD2. The V segment lost 5 bases and the J segment 12 bases; nucleotides outside the gene matches: 19. The CDR3 contains 16 residues. Germline CDR1 and CDR2: SGHTA and FQGNSA. In nucleotides, the CDR3 is TGTGCCAGCAGCCCACCTCTAGCGGGGGAACTATTACGTTGGTACGTC. Amino acids: CASSPPLAGELLRWYV.